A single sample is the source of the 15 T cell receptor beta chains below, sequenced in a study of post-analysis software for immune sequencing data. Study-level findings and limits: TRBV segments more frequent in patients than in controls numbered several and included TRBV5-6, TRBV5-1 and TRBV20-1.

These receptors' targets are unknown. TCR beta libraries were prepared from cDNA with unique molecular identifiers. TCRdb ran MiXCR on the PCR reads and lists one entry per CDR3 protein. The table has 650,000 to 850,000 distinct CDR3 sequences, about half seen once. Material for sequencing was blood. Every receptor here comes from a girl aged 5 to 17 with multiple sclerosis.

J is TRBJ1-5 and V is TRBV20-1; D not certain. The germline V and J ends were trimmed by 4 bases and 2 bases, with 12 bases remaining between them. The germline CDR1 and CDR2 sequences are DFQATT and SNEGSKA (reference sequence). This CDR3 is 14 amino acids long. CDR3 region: CSATVPGGNQPQHF. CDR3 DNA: TGCAGTGCTACGGTACCGGGTGGCAATCAGCCCCAGCATTTT.

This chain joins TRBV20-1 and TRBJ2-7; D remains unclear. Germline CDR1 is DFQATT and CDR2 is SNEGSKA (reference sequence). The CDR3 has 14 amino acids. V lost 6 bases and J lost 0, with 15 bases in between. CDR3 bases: TGCAGTGCGGCTTTACAGCTCGCCTCCTACGAGCAGTACTTC. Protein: CSAALQLASYEQYF.

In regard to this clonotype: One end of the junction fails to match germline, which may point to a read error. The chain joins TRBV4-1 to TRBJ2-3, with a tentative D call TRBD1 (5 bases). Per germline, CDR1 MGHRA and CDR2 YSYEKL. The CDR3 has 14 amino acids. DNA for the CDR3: TGCGCCAGCAGGCAAGGGATAGGGGCAGATACGCAGTATTTT. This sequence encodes CASRQGIGADTQYF.

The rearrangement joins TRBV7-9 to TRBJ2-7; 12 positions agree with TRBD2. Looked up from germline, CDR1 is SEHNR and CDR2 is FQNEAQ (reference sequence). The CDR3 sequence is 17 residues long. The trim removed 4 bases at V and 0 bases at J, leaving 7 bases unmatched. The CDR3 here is CASSSTSGSASSYEQYF. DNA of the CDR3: TGTGCCAGCAGCTCGACTAGCGGGAGTGCCAGCTCCTACGAGCAGTACTTC.

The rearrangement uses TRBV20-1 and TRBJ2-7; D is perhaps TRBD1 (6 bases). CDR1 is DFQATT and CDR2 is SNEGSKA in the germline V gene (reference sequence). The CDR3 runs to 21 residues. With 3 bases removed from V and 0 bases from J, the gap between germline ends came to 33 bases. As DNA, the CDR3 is TGCAGTGCTAGCACGAAAGGGGGTACAGAGACCAATTCCCCCTTCTCCTACGAGCAGTACTTC. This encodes CSASTKGGTETNSPFSYEQYF.

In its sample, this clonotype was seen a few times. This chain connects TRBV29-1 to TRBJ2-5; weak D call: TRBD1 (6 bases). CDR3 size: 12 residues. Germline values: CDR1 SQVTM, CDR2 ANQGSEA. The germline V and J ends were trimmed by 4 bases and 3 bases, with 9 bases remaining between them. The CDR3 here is CSVGPGEETQYF. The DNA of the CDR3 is TGCAGCGTTGGGCCAGGGGAAGAGACCCAGTACTTC.

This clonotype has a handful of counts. This chain's CDR3 is CSVEVRGSDTEAFF. The DNA of the CDR3 is TGCAGCGTTGAAGTCAGGGGTTCGGACACTGAAGCTTTCTTT. The chain carries TRBV29-1 and TRBJ1-1; TRBD1 might be the D (6 bases). CDR1 is SQVTM and CDR2 is ANQGSEA in the germline V gene. This CDR3 comprises 14 residues. V was trimmed by 1 base and J by 3 bases, leaving 12 bases between them.

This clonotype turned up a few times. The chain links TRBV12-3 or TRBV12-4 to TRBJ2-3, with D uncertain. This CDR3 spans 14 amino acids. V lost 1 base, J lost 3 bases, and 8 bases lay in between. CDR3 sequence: CASSLGVPTDTQYF. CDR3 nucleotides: TGTGCCAGCAGTTTAGGGGTTCCAACAGATACGCAGTATTTT.

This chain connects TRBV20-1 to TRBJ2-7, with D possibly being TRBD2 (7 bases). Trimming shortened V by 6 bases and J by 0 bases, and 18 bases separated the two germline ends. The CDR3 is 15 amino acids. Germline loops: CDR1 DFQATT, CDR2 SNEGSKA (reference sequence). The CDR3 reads CSARGAGRSSYEQYF. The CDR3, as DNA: TGCAGTGCCCGGGGGGCGGGCCGAAGCTCCTACGAGCAGTACTTC.

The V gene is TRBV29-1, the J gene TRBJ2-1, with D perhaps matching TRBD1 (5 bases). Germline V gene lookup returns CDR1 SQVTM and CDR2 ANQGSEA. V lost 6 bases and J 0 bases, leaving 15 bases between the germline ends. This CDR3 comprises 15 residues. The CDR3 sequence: CSVGQGASSYNEQFF. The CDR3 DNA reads TGCAGCGTCGGGCAGGGTGCCAGCTCCTACAATGAGCAGTTCTTC.

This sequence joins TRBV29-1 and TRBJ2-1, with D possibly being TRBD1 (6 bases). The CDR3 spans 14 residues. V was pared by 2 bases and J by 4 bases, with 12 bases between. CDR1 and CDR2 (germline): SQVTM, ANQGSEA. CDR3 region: CSVEREGGYNEQFF. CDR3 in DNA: TGCAGCGTTGAAAGAGAAGGGGGATACAATGAGCAGTTCTTC.

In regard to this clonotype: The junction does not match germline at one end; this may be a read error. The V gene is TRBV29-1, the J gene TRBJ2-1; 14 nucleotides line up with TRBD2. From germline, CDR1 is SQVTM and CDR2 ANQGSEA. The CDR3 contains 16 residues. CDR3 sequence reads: CSVDGTSGRRVNERFF. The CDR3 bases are TGCAGCGTTGATGGGACTAGCGGGAGACGAGTCAATGAGCGGTTCTTC.

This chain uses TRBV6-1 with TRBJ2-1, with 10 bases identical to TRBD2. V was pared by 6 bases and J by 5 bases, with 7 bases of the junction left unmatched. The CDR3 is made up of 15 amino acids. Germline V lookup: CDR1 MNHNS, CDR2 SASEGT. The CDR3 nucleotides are TGTGCCAGCAGCGGAGCGGGAGGGGTACACAATGAGCAGTTCTTC. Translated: CASSGAGGVHNEQFF.

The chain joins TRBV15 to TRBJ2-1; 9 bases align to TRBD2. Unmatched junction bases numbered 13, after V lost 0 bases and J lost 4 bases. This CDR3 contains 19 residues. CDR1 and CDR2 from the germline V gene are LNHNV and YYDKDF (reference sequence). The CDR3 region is CATSRDSLVAGVGYNEQFF. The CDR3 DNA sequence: TGTGCCACCAGCAGAGACTCCCTTGTAGCGGGAGTTGGGTACAATGAGCAGTTCTTC.

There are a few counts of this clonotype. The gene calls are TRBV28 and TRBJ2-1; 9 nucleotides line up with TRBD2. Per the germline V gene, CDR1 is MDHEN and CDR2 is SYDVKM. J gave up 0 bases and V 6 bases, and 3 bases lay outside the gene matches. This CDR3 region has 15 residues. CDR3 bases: TGTGCCAGCAGACCTAGCGGGGTCTCCTACAATGAGCAGTTCTTC. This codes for CASRPSGVSYNEQFF.